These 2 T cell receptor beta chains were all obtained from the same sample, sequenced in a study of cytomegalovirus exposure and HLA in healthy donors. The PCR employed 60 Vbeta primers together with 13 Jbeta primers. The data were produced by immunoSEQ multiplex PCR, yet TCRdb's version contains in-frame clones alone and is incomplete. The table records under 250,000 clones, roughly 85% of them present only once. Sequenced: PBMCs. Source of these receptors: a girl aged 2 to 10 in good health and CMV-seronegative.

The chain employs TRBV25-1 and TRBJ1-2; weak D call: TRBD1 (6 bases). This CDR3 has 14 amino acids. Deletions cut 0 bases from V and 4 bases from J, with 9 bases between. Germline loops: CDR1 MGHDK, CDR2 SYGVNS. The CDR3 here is CASSEYTGSYGYTF. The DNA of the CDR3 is TGTGCCAGCAGTGAATACACAGGGTCCTATGGCTACACCTTC.

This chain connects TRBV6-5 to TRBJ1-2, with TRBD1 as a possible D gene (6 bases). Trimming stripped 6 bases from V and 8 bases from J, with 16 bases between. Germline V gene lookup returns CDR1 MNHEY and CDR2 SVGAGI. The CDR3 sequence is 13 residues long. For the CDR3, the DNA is TGTGCCAGCAGAGACTCAGGGAGGGGGGGCTACACCTTC. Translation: CASRDSGRGGYTF.